The 27 T cell receptor beta chains below come from one sample, sequenced in a study of tumor-infiltrating lymphocytes in localized non-small cell lung cancer. Method: immunoSEQ multiplex PCR; TCRdb's copy keeps in-frame clones and lacks some. The sample lists under 8,000 clones; about 80% were seen once. The sample consisted of lung tumor tissue. These receptors all stem from a human donor with non-small cell lung cancer.

The V call is TRBV2, the J call TRBJ1-5; a possible D gene is TRBD1 (5 bases). Trimming took off 6 bases at V and 5 bases at J, with 8 bases between the two ends. The CDR3 spans 12 residues. The germline V gene has CDR1 SNHLY and CDR2 FYNNEI. The CDR3 spells CASSRGYQPQHF. In DNA form, the CDR3 reads TGTGCCAGCAGCCGGGGGTATCAGCCCCAGCATTTT.

This clone was detected only a few times. This chain connects TRBV11-2 to TRBJ1-1; 10 positions match TRBD1. This CDR3 spans 15 amino acids. In germline, CDR1 is SGHAT, CDR2 FQNNGV. Germline trimming cut 6 bases from V and 5 bases from J; bases unmatched to any gene: 9. The DNA for the CDR3 is TGTGCCAGCAGGAGGACAGGGGGGTATATAACTGAAGCTTTCTTT. It translates to CASRRTGGYITEAFF. The variable domain in full, completed from reference TRBV11-2 and TRBJ1-1, reads EAGVAQSPRYKIIEKRQSVAFWCNPISGHATLYWYQQILGQGPKLLIQFQNNGVVDDSQLPKDRFSAERLKGVDSTLKIQPAKLEDSAVYLCASRRTGGYITEAFFGQGTRLTVV.

CDR3 sequence: CASSSLAGINEQFF. In DNA form, the CDR3 reads TGTGCCAGCAGTTCCCTAGCGGGGATAAATGAGCAGTTCTTC. The chain uses TRBV6-1 and TRBJ2-1; TRBD2 matches 9 bases. Trimming removed 5 bases from V and 7 bases from J; junction bases left unmatched: 6. The germline gives CDR1 MNHNS, CDR2 SASEGT. The CDR3 length is 14 residues.

V is TRBV29-1 and J is TRBJ2-7; TRBD2 matches 14 bases. Looked up from germline, CDR1 is SQVTM and CDR2 is ANQGSEA. This CDR3 region has 13 residues. J was trimmed by 5 bases and V by 6 bases; bases with no gene match: 3. Here the CDR3 DNA reads TGCAGCGTGACTAGCGGGAGGGTTGACGAGCAGTACTTC. Its protein is CSVTSGRVDEQYF.

The chain combines TRBV29-1 with TRBJ2-1; 8 nucleotides line up with TRBD2. J gave up 3 bases and V 0 bases, and 7 bases lay outside the gene matches. Germline assignment: CDR1 SQVTM and CDR2 ANQGSEA. The CDR3 has 16 residues. The CDR3 loop is CSVEDQLAVGYNEQFF. Written as DNA, the CDR3 is TGCAGCGTTGAAGATCAACTAGCGGTTGGCTACAATGAGCAGTTCTTC.

This clone came up a few times. The chain has TRBV9 and TRBJ2-3; 15 positions match TRBD2. CDR1 and CDR2 from the germline V gene are SGDLS and YYNGEE. This CDR3 has 17 residues. Unmatched junction bases numbered 9, after V lost 4 bases and J lost 6 bases. The CDR3 spells CASSPGLAGGPGDTQYF. In nucleotides, the CDR3 is TGTGCCAGCAGCCCGGGACTAGCGGGAGGCCCTGGGGATACGCAGTATTTT.

This clone was observed a few times. The rearrangement joins TRBV10-2 to TRBJ1-4; a possible D gene is TRBD1 (6 bases). The CDR3 sequence is 14 residues long. The germline CDR1 and CDR2 sequences are WSHSY and SAAADI. Trimming shortened V by 3 bases and J by 4 bases, and 9 bases separated the two germline ends. The DNA of the CDR3 is TGCGCCAGCAGTGATCAGGGACATAATGAAAAACTGTTTTTT. It translates to CASSDQGHNEKLFF.

This clone was observed a few times. The chain recombines TRBV6-6 with TRBJ1-1, with a possible D match to TRBD1 (6 bases). Germline values: CDR1 MNHNY, CDR2 SVGAGI (reference sequence). V was shortened by 4 bases and J by 4 bases, with 16 bases between the two germline ends. CDR3 length: 15 amino acids. CDR3 in amino acids: CASSLNRVGGTEAFF. For the CDR3, the DNA is TGTGCCAGCAGTTTGAACAGGGTAGGGGGCACTGAAGCTTTCTTT.

The chain carries TRBV18 and TRBJ2-5; D unresolved. CDR3 length: 13 amino acids. Germline V CDR1 and CDR2: KGHSH, LQKENI. The ends were cut back, 0 bases at V and 4 bases at J, with 6 bases in the middle. The CDR3 reads CASSPPQAETQYF. As DNA, the CDR3 is TGTGCCAGCTCACCACCGCAGGCAGAGACCCAGTACTTC.

The rearrangement joins TRBV28 to TRBJ2-3; 9 bases agree with TRBD2. CDR3 length equals 15 residues. Germline CDR1 and CDR2: MDHEN and SYDVKM. The V segment lost 3 bases and the J segment 3 bases; nucleotides outside the gene matches: 4. The chain's CDR3 is CASSFQLAGTDTQYF. The CDR3 bases are TGTGCCAGCAGTTTTCAGCTAGCGGGGACAGATACGCAGTATTTT.

V usage is TRBV7-9 and J usage is TRBJ2-3; tentative D call: TRBD2 (6 bases). Between the trimmed V and J ends, which lost 2 bases and 2 bases, there was a span of 8 bases. Germline V gene lookup returns CDR1 SEHNR and CDR2 FQNEAQ (reference sequence). The CDR3 sequence is 14 residues long. Here the CDR3 DNA reads TGTGCCAGCAGCTTAACTAGCCCCACAGATACGCAGTATTTT. This gives the protein CASSLTSPTDTQYF.

The chain has TRBV28 and TRBJ2-2; a possible D gene is TRBD2 (6 bases). Between the trimmed V and J ends, which lost 3 bases and 4 bases, there was a span of 9 bases. Germline V CDR1 and CDR2: MDHEN, SYDVKM. CDR3 length: 14 amino acids. The CDR3 DNA sequence: TGTGCCAGCAGTTTCCTTAGCGGCACCGGGGAGCTGTTTTTT. It codes for CASSFLSGTGELFF.

The rearrangement links TRBV30 to TRBJ1-4; D gene uncertain. Germline V CDR1 and CDR2: GTSNPN, SVGIG (reference sequence). Trimming shortened V by 3 bases and J by 8 bases, and 19 bases separated the two germline ends. The CDR3 is 15 amino acids. The CDR3 region has the DNA TGTGCCTGGAGCGAAGGGAACACCCGTGGCGAAAAACTGTTTTTT. Residues: CAWSEGNTRGEKLFF.

The J gene is TRBJ1-1, the V gene TRBV10-3; 10 bases are shared with TRBD1. Trimming cost V 3 bases and J 6 bases; bases outside gene matches: 4. Germline V gene lookup returns CDR1 ENHRY and CDR2 SYGVKD. This CDR3 contains 14 residues. In nucleotides, the CDR3 is TGTGCCATCAGTGATGGACAGGGGGTCGCTGAAGCTTTCTTT. Amino acid sequence: CAISDGQGVAEAFF.

This chain links TRBV5-6 with TRBJ2-7; D might be TRBD2 (5 bases). Germline-derived CDR1 and CDR2 are SGHDT and YYEEEE. The length of the CDR3 is 14 residues. The V gene lost 4 bases and the J gene lost 1 base, with 12 bases spanning the gap. The CDR3 DNA reads TGTGCCAGCAGCCCACCGACGGGGTCCTACGAGCAGTACTTC. Protein sequence: CASSPPTGSYEQYF.

This chain connects TRBV7-3 to TRBJ2-2; 10 bases line up with TRBD2. CDR3 length: 15 amino acids. The germline gives CDR1 SGHTA, CDR2 FQGTGA. V was pared by 4 bases and J by 7 bases, with 6 bases of the junction left unmatched. The CDR3 DNA is TGTGCCAGCAGCTCCCTAGCGGGAGCGGGCGGGGAGCTGTTTTTT. Translating gives CASSSLAGAGGELFF.

The chain employs TRBV27 and TRBJ2-7; TRBD1 agrees at 7 bases. CDR3 length equals 14 residues. After removal of 6 bases from V and 0 bases from J, the junction contained 5 bases not matched to a gene. Germline CDR1 MNHEY, CDR2 SMNVEV (reference sequence). CDR3 in amino acids: CASRGQATSYEQYF. The CDR3 DNA reads as TGTGCCAGCAGAGGACAGGCGACCTCCTACGAGCAGTACTTC.

The table lists this clone with a count of one. CDR3 in DNA: TGTGCCAGCAGCTGGACAGGGTTGACTGAAGCTTTCTTT. It translates to CASSWTGLTEAFF. The chain links TRBV11-3 to TRBJ1-1; 8 bases match TRBD1. Germline-derived CDR1 and CDR2 are SGHNT and YENEEA. Unmatched junction bases numbered 3, after V lost 4 bases and J lost 5 bases. This CDR3 contains 13 residues. Complete variable domain (other parts from reference TRBV11-3 and TRBJ1-1): EAGVVQSPRYKIIEKKQPVAFWCNPISGHNTLYWYLQNLGQGPELLIRYENEEAVDDSQLPKDRFSAERLKGVDSTLKIQPAELGDSAVYLCASSWTGLTEAFFGQGTRLTVV.

The chain combines TRBV27 with TRBJ1-6; D uncertain. V was shortened by 2 bases and J by 8 bases, with 4 bases between the two germline ends. The CDR3 has 12 residues. The germline V gene has CDR1 MNHEY and CDR2 SMNVEV (reference sequence). For the CDR3, the DNA is TGTGCCAGCAGTTTAACGGATTCACCCCTCCACTTT. It specifies CASSLTDSPLHF.

The table lists this clone with a few counts. The rearrangement links TRBV19 to TRBJ1-1; D is undetermined. The CDR3 is made up of 11 amino acids. V lost 1 base and J 8 bases, leaving 5 bases between the germline ends. Germline V lookup: CDR1 LNHDA, CDR2 SQIVND (reference sequence). The CDR3 coding sequence is TGTGCCAGTAGTATAGGGTTGGAAGCTTTCTTT. It is translated as CASSIGLEAFF. The variable domain in full, with the rest retrieved from reference TRBV19 and TRBJ1-1, is DGGITQSPKYLFRKEGQNVTLSCEQNLNHDAMYWYRQDPGQGLRLIYYSQIVNDFQKGDIAEGYSVSREKKESFPLTVTSAQKNPTAFYLCASSIGLEAFFGQGTRLTVV.

This clone was seen only once. J is TRBJ1-2 and V is TRBV30, with D uncertain. CDR3 length equals 13 residues. Per germline, CDR1 GTSNPN and CDR2 SVGIG (reference sequence). V was pared by 1 base and J by 3 bases, with 9 bases between. CDR3 DNA: TGTGCCTGGAGTGAAGGGAGACACTATGGCTACACCTTC. It is translated as CAWSEGRHYGYTF.

In this sample, this clone turned up a few times. The chain is built from TRBV6-5 and TRBJ1-2; 8 bases match TRBD1. V was pared by 0 bases and J by 7 bases, with 4 bases of the junction left unmatched. The CDR3 sequence is 14 residues long. From germline, CDR1 is MNHEY and CDR2 SVGAGI. CDR3 loop: CASSYSITGGGYTF. CDR3 nucleotide sequence: TGTGCCAGCAGTTACTCGATCACAGGGGGTGGCTACACCTTC.

This clone was seen a few times. J is TRBJ2-1 and V is TRBV7-2, with 13 positions matching TRBD2. Germline V CDR1 and CDR2: SGHTA, FQGNSA. The ends lost 5 bases at V and 2 bases at J; junction bases unmatched: 9. This CDR3 has 18 residues. As DNA, the CDR3 is TGTGCCAGCAGCCCAAGTGGGGGACTAGCGGGACCCTACAATGAGCAGTTCTTC. Translated, it gives CASSPSGGLAGPYNEQFF.

The genes are TRBV6-6 and TRBJ2-5; 9 nucleotides match TRBD2. Germline V CDR1 and CDR2: MNHNY, SVGAGI (reference sequence). V trimming: 2 bases; J trimming: 4 bases; junction bases outside the gene matches: 2. This CDR3 spans 14 amino acids. In DNA, the CDR3 is TGTGCCAGCAGTTACCCGGGACTAGCAGAGACCCAGTACTTC. Translated, it gives CASSYPGLAETQYF.

Here the CDR3 DNA reads TGTGCCTGGAGTGCCGGGGAGCGAGGGGACACCTTC. Protein product: CAWSAGERGDTF. The genes are TRBV30 and TRBJ1-2; tentative D call: TRBD1 (5 bases). Germline V gene sequence: CDR1 GTSNPN, CDR2 SVGIG (reference sequence). Trimming stripped 1 base from V and 12 bases from J, with 15 bases between. The CDR3 contains 12 residues. Using reference TRBV30 and TRBJ1-2 for the parts outside the CDR3, the full variable domain is SQTIHQWPATLVQPVGSPLSLECTVEGTSNPNLYWYRQAAGRGLQLLFYSVGIGQISSEVPQNLSASRPQDRQFILSSKKLLLSDSGFYLCAWSAGERGDTFGSGTRLTVV.

V is TRBV28 and J is TRBJ1-2; maybe TRBD1 (5 bases). Germline CDR1 and CDR2: MDHEN and SYDVKM. This CDR3 spans 12 amino acids. V was clipped by 5 bases and J by 8 bases, with 12 bases between them. CDR3 region: CASSQGLEGYTF. The CDR3 DNA is TGTGCCAGCAGTCAGGGCCTGGAGGGCTACACCTTC.

This clone was recorded only once. The J gene is TRBJ2-3, the V gene TRBV29-1; no clear D. Per the germline V gene, CDR1 is SQVTM and CDR2 is ANQGSEA. The CDR3 totals 14 residues. V lost 2 bases to trimming and J lost 6 bases, with 15 bases between them. The CDR3 reads CSVEMDHQVDTQYF. DNA for the CDR3: TGCAGCGTTGAAATGGACCACCAGGTTGATACGCAGTATTTT.